What follows are 29 T cell receptor beta chains derived from one specimen sequenced in a study of cytomegalovirus exposure and HLA in healthy donors. Primers: 60 Vbeta forward and 13 Jbeta reverse. The table came from immunoSEQ multiplex PCR; TCRdb's copy has only in-frame clones and leaves some out. The sample consists of 200,000 or so clones, roughly 73% of them appearing once. Sequencing was done on a sample of PBMCs. Receptor source: a woman aged 25 to 39 in good health and CMV-seropositive.

The J gene is TRBJ2-7, the V gene TRBV5-1; D is possibly TRBD1 (6 bases). Germline CDR1 SGHRS, CDR2 YFSETQ. Trimming took off 0 bases at V and 6 bases at J, with 16 bases between the two ends. This CDR3 spans 15 amino acids. The CDR3 spells CASSLARGGGSEQYF. The CDR3 nucleotides read TGCGCCAGCAGCTTGGCTCGGGGTGGGGGCTCCGAGCAGTACTTC.

The chain couples TRBV18 to TRBJ2-3; TRBD2 agrees at 11 bases. CDR3 length equals 19 residues. The germline V gene has CDR1 KGHSH and CDR2 LQKENI. The V segment lost 1 base and the J segment 2 bases; nucleotides outside the gene matches: 11. CDR3 protein: CASSPQTSGTRGHTDTQYF. The CDR3 coding sequence is TGTGCCAGCTCACCACAGACTAGCGGGACCCGAGGGCACACAGATACGCAGTATTTT.

This clone was observed a handful of times. V and J are TRBV2 and TRBJ2-1; D is uncertain. In germline, CDR1 is SNHLY, CDR2 FYNNEI. The CDR3 spans 15 residues. The V gene lost 4 bases and the J gene lost 0 bases, with 10 bases spanning the gap. The CDR3 spells CASSVLAGSYNEQFF. The DNA for the CDR3 is TGTGCCAGCAGTGTTTTGGCAGGCTCCTACAATGAGCAGTTCTTC.

The chain recombines TRBV18 with TRBJ2-1; 7 bases line up with TRBD2. CDR1 and CDR2 from the germline V gene are KGHSH and LQKENI. The CDR3 totals 14 residues. V shed 1 base and J 3 bases; nucleotides not matched to a gene: 0. The DNA of the CDR3 is TGTGCCAGCTCACCACGCGGGAGCTACAATGAGCAGTTCTTC. Protein sequence: CASSPRGSYNEQFF.

The chain employs TRBV2 and TRBJ2-7, with 10 positions matching TRBD2. Germline V gene data show CDR1 as SNHLY and CDR2 as FYNNEI. Germline trimming cut 8 bases from V and 5 bases from J; bases unmatched to any gene: 12. The CDR3 totals 15 residues. The CDR3 protein is CASWERELAGNEQYF. Here the CDR3 DNA reads TGTGCCAGCTGGGAAAGAGAACTAGCGGGGAACGAGCAGTACTTC.

This clone is a singleton in its sample. The rearrangement uses TRBV27 and TRBJ2-5; 7 bases map to TRBD2. The last part of the DNA fits TRBJ2-7 better; the J call may be wrong. Germline V gene data show CDR1 as MNHEY and CDR2 as SMNVEV (reference sequence). The CDR3 totals 12 residues. The CDR3 DNA follows: TGTGCCAGCAGCTCTAGCGGATACGAGCAGTACTTC. Translated: CASSSSGYEQYF.

The J gene is TRBJ1-5, the V gene TRBV7-2; D remains unclear. From germline, CDR1 is SGHTA and CDR2 FQGNSA. The CDR3 has 16 residues. The V end lost 5 bases, the J end lost 1 base, and 15 bases lay between the germline ends. Here the CDR3 reads CASSPRSRRSNQPQHF. CDR3 in DNA: TGTGCCAGCAGCCCAAGGTCACGGAGGAGCAATCAGCCCCAGCATTTT.

CDR3: CASSLGGRGATDTQYF. CDR3 nucleotides: TGCGCCAGCAGCTTGGGCGGGAGAGGGGCAACAGATACGCAGTATTTT. J is TRBJ2-3 and V is TRBV5-1, with TRBD2 identical over 7 bases. Trimming cost V 0 bases and J 3 bases; bases outside gene matches: 7. The CDR3 sequence is 16 residues long. Germline-derived CDR1 and CDR2 are SGHRS and YFSETQ. Looking up the rest from reference TRBV5-1 and TRBJ2-3 gives the full variable domain: KAGVTQTPRYLIKTRGQQVTLSCSPISGHRSVSWYQQTPGQGLQFLFEYFSETQRNKGNFPGRFSGRQFSNSRSEMNVSTLELGDSALYLCASSLGGRGATDTQYFGPGTRLTVL.

This chain joins TRBV28 and TRBJ2-7; 13 nucleotides match TRBD2. The germline V gene encodes CDR1 MDHEN and CDR2 SYDVKM. Unmatched junction bases numbered 4, after V lost 5 bases and J lost 3 bases. This CDR3 has 15 residues. This CDR3 reads CASSPRTSGSYEQYF. In DNA form, the CDR3 reads TGTGCCAGCAGTCCGCGGACTAGCGGGAGCTACGAGCAGTACTTC.

The chain couples TRBV28 to TRBJ1-1, with a possible D match to TRBD1 (6 bases). V was clipped by 5 bases and J by 8 bases, with 12 bases between them. Germline CDR1 is MDHEN and CDR2 is SYDVKM. The CDR3 contains 12 residues. The CDR3 sequence: CASSQQGREAFF. The DNA for the CDR3 is TGTGCCAGCAGTCAACAGGGAAGGGAAGCTTTCTTT.

The genes are TRBV30 and TRBJ1-2; 9 bases match TRBD1. CDR1 and CDR2 from the germline V gene are GTSNPN and SVGIG (reference sequence). The V gene end was trimmed by 0 bases and the J gene end by 6 bases; junction bases not matched to a gene: 5. The CDR3 contains 14 residues. CDR3 residues: CAWSVQGDRDGYTF. CDR3 in DNA: TGTGCCTGGAGTGTACAAGGGGACAGGGATGGCTACACCTTC. The entire variable domain, with the rest obtained from reference TRBV30 and TRBJ1-2, is as follows: SQTIHQWPATLVQPVGSPLSLECTVEGTSNPNLYWYRQAAGRGLQLLFYSVGIGQISSEVPQNLSASRPQDRQFILSSKKLLLSDSGFYLCAWSVQGDRDGYTFGSGTRLTVV.

The V gene is TRBV2, the J gene TRBJ1-1; TRBD1 is a possible D gene (6 bases). CDR1 is SNHLY and CDR2 is FYNNEI in the germline V gene. Between the trimmed V and J ends, which lost 4 bases and 0 bases, there was a span of 18 bases. The CDR3 has 17 amino acids. The CDR3 bases are TGTGCCAGCAGTGCACTACAGGGTCAGACTATGAACACTGAAGCTTTCTTT. Its translation is CASSALQGQTMNTEAFF.

V gene TRBV27 combines with J gene TRBJ2-7; TRBD1 agrees at 7 bases. Per the germline V gene, CDR1 is MNHEY and CDR2 is SMNVEV (reference sequence). With V trimmed by 5 bases and J by 3 bases, 7 bases remained unmatched. The CDR3 consists of 14 residues. This CDR3 reads CASSPRRGHYEQYF. In DNA, the CDR3 is TGTGCCAGCAGTCCCCGAAGGGGGCACTACGAGCAGTACTTC.

V usage is TRBV7-2 and J usage is TRBJ1-3; tentatively, D is TRBD1 (6 bases). V lost 4 bases and J 1 base, leaving 11 bases between the germline ends. Germline lookup yields CDR1 SGHTA and CDR2 FQGNSA. CDR3 size: 15 residues. Here the CDR3 reads CASSWTGQSGNTIYF. As DNA, the CDR3 is TGTGCCAGCAGCTGGACGGGACAATCTGGAAACACCATATATTTT. The variable domain in full, with the rest retrieved from reference TRBV7-2 and TRBJ1-3, is GAGVSQSPSNKVTEKGKDVELRCDPISGHTALYWYRQSLGQGLEFLIYFQGNSAPDKSGLPSDRFSAERTGGSVSTLTIQRTQQEDSAVYLCASSWTGQSGNTIYFGEGSWLTVV.

This CDR3 is CASSFTSGRHEQFF. CDR3 bases: TGTGCCAGCAGCTTTACTAGCGGGAGACATGAGCAGTTCTTC. The rearrangement joins TRBV11-3 to TRBJ2-1; TRBD2 matches at 11 bases. CDR3 size: 14 residues. J lost 8 bases, V lost 3 bases, and 3 bases had no gene match. Germline CDR1 SGHNT, CDR2 YENEEA.

The chain recombines TRBV6-1 with TRBJ2-7; tentatively, D is TRBD1 (6 bases). This CDR3 contains 17 residues. CDR1 and CDR2 (germline): MNHNS, SASEGT. V lost 4 bases to trimming and J lost 2 bases, with 21 bases between them. The CDR3 reads CASSAPGATLNTYEQYF. Written as DNA, the CDR3 is TGTGCCAGCAGTGCGCCAGGGGCCACACTAAATACCTACGAGCAGTACTTC.

The rearrangement links TRBV9 to TRBJ2-7; 8 bases line up with TRBD2. V lost 3 bases to trimming and J lost 6 bases; unmatched junction nucleotides: 5. The CDR3 contains 13 residues. The V gene's germline CDR1 is SGDLS and CDR2 YYNGEE. CDR3 bases: TGTGCCAGCAGCGGGGGACTAGATTTCGAGCAGTACTTC. The encoded protein is CASSGGLDFEQYF.

This rearrangement joins TRBV13 to TRBJ2-3, with D perhaps matching TRBD2 (6 bases). The CDR3 length is 16 residues. Germline CDR1 PRHDT, CDR2 FYEKMQ (reference sequence). V lost 1 base to trimming and J lost 2 bases, with 13 bases between them. The CDR3 region has the DNA TGTGCCAGCAGCTTAGAGGGGCTAGCGAACACAGATACGCAGTATTTT. This sequence encodes CASSLEGLANTDTQYF.

The chain recombines TRBV2 with TRBJ2-7, with 11 bases matching TRBD2. Germline trimming cut 8 bases from V and 7 bases from J; bases unmatched to any gene: 10. In germline, CDR1 is SNHLY, CDR2 FYNNEI. The CDR3 sequence is 14 residues long. In nucleotides, the CDR3 is TGTGCCAGCCATGGGACTAGCGGTAGGAGGGAGCAGTACTTC. Its protein product is CASHGTSGRREQYF.

The chain uses TRBV19 and TRBJ1-1, with 9 bases matching TRBD1. V lost 7 bases and J lost 8; bases outside the gene matches: 11. From germline, CDR1 is LNHDA and CDR2 SQIVND (reference sequence). The CDR3 loop spans 14 amino acids. CDR3 bases: TGTGCCAGTATCCCGGGACAGGGCGCAGGAGAAGCTTTCTTT. Protein product: CASIPGQGAGEAFF.

The chain recombines TRBV20-1 with TRBJ2-1; weak D call: TRBD1 (6 bases). V was trimmed by 4 bases and J by 11 bases, leaving 12 bases between them. Germline V gives CDR1 DFQATT, CDR2 SNEGSKA (reference sequence). The CDR3 has 11 residues. The chain's CDR3 is CSANRVEQQFF. The CDR3 DNA reads TGCAGTGCTAACAGGGTTGAGCAGCAGTTCTTC.

This clone has only one observation. The CDR3 sequence is CASSVVGRERSDTQYF. The CDR3 nucleotides read TGTGCCAGCAGCGTAGTGGGGCGGGAGCGATCAGATACGCAGTATTTT. V gene TRBV9 combines with J gene TRBJ2-3, with 7 nucleotides matching TRBD2. The CDR3 totals 16 residues. Trimming took 0 bases from V and 4 from J; bases not matched to a gene: 8. Germline lookup yields CDR1 SGDLS and CDR2 YYNGEE.

The chain links TRBV19 to TRBJ2-5; TRBD2 is a possible D gene (6 bases). Germline V lookup: CDR1 LNHDA, CDR2 SQIVND (reference sequence). Deletions cut 6 bases from V and 5 bases from J, with 13 bases between. CDR3 length: 13 amino acids. CDR3 residues: CASSITGGETQYF. In nucleotides, the CDR3 is TGTGCCAGTAGCATTACAGGAGGGGAGACCCAGTACTTC.

The V gene is TRBV19, the J gene TRBJ1-4; possibly TRBD1 for D (6 bases). V shed 4 bases and J shed 5 bases, with 14 bases lying between them. The CDR3 covers 15 residues. Germline loops: CDR1 LNHDA, CDR2 SQIVND (reference sequence). The CDR3 DNA reads as TGTGCCAGTAGTAAAACCGGGACAAAAAATGAAAAACTGTTTTTT. Translated, it gives CASSKTGTKNEKLFF.

The sample holds one count of this clone. This chain connects TRBV27 to TRBJ2-7; D is ambiguous. There are 15 residues in the CDR3. Looked up from germline, CDR1 is MNHEY and CDR2 is SMNVEV (reference sequence). The ends were cut back, 5 bases at V and 3 bases at J, with 17 bases in the middle. The CDR3 loop is CASSPNPAQFYEQYF. The CDR3 DNA follows: TGTGCCAGCAGTCCAAATCCCGCACAGTTCTACGAGCAGTACTTC.

This clone has just a few counts. As DNA, the CDR3 is TGTGCCAGCTCACGACAGGAGGAAATAACTGAAGCTTTCTTT. Its protein product is CASSRQEEITEAFF. This rearrangement joins TRBV18 to TRBJ1-1; weak D call: TRBD1 (6 bases). The V end was cut by 4 bases, the J end by 5 bases, with 14 bases between. CDR3 length: 14 amino acids. CDR1 and CDR2 (germline): KGHSH, LQKENI. Filled out from reference TRBV18 and TRBJ1-1, the complete variable domain reads NAGVMQNPRHLVRRRGQEARLRCSPMKGHSHVYWYRQLPEEGLKFMVYLQKENIIDESGMPKERFSAEFPKEGPSILRIQQVVRGDSAAYFCASSRQEEITEAFFGQGTRLTVV.

The chain combines TRBV28 with TRBJ2-7; the match to TRBD2 covers 11 bases. V gave up 4 bases and J gave up 3 bases; unmatched junction bases: 5. Germline lookup yields CDR1 MDHEN and CDR2 SYDVKM. The CDR3 is 15 residues long. The CDR3 DNA is TGTGCCAGCAGTTCCCTAGCGGGAGGCTTCTACGAGCAGTACTTC. Amino acids: CASSSLAGGFYEQYF. The full variable domain, with the rest looked up from reference TRBV28 and TRBJ2-7, is DVKVTQSSRYLVKRTGEKVFLECVQDMDHENMFWYRQDPGLGLRLIYFSYDVKMKEKGDIPEGYSVSREKKERFSLILESASTNQTSMYLCASSSLAGGFYEQYFGPGTRLTVT.

This clone turned up a few times. The V and J genes are TRBV4-3 and TRBJ1-5; D is perhaps TRBD1 (6 bases). V lost 0 bases and J lost 7, with 10 bases in between. CDR3 length: 14 amino acids. The germline V gene has CDR1 LGHNA and CDR2 YSLEER. The CDR3 bases are TGCGCCAGCAGCCAAGACCCCAGGGGCCAGCCCCAGCATTTT. This codes for CASSQDPRGQPQHF.

The chain uses TRBV2 and TRBJ2-5; 7 bases agree with TRBD2. V gave up 4 bases and J gave up 3 bases; unmatched junction bases: 5. This CDR3 is 14 amino acids long. Germline-derived CDR1 and CDR2 are SNHLY and FYNNEI. The CDR3 DNA follows: TGTGCCAGCAGTGGCAGGACTAGGGAAGAGACCCAGTACTTC. Its protein product is CASSGRTREETQYF. The complete variable domain, with remaining parts taken from reference TRBV2 and TRBJ2-5, reads EPEVTQTPSHQVTQMGQEVILRCVPISNHLYFYWYRQILGQKVEFLVSFYNNEISEKSEIFDDQFSVERPDGSNFTLKIRSTKLEDSAMYFCASSGRTREETQYFGPGTRLLVL.